The clone carrying this TCR beta chain was found a few times. Its antigen remains unknown. V lost 0 bases to trimming and J lost 1 base, with 13 bases between them. This CDR3 comprises 17 residues. CDR1 is MGHRA, CDR2 YSYEKL, per germline. This entry is derived from a study of blood T cells in healthy people across ages. The sample providers were healthy Caucasian people from Russia, aged roughly 6 to 95. A second PCR of 7 to 11 cycles used a sample-barcoded 5' primer and a J-beta primer mix. Each cDNA molecule received a tag from a template-switch adaptor that had 12 random nucleotides. TCRdb re-derived calls from the 5' RACE reads in MiXCR, one entry per CDR3 protein. The top ten clones hold around a sixth of a sample with about 570,000 distinct CDR3 sequences, approximately 25% of them seen once. Points from the study as a whole: Long-lived donors carried more naive CD4+ cells and greater diversity than aged donors. The study could not conclusively compare naive and antigen-experienced cells, given its unsorted PBMCs.

The TCR comes from a woman in her seventies in good health. The rearrangement joins TRBV4-1 to TRBJ1-3; D is perhaps TRBD1 (5 bases). The source material was blood. Written as DNA, the CDR3 is TGCGCCAGCAGCCAAGATAAGGGGTATCGGTCTGGAAACACCATATATTTT. Translating gives CASSQDKGYRSGNTIYF.